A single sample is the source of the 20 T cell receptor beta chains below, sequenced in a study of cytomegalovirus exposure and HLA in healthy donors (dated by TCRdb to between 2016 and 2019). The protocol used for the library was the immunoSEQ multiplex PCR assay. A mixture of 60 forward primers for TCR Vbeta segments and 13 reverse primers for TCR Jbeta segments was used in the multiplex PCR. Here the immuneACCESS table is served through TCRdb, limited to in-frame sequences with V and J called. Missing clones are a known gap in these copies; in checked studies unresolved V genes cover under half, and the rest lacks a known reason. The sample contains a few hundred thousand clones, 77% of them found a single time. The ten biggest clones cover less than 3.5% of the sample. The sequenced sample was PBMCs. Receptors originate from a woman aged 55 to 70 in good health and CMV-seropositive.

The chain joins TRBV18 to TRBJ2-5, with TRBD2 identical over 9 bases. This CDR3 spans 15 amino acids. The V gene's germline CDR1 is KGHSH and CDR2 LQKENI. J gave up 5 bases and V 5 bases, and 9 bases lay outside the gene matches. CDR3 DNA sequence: TGTGCCAGCTCATATACTTCTAGCGGGGAGGAGACCCAGTACTTC. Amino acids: CASSYTSSGEETQYF.

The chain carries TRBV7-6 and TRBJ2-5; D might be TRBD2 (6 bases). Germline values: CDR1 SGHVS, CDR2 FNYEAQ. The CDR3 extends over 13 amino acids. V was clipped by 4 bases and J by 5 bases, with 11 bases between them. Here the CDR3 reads CASSSRRGETQYF. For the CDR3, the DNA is TGTGCCAGCAGCTCCCGCCGGGGGGAGACCCAGTACTTC.

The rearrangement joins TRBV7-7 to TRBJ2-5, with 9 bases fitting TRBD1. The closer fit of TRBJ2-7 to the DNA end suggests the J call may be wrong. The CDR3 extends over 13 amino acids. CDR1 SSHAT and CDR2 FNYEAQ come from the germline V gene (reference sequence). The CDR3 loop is CASSSDRGTEQYF. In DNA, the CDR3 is TGTGCCAGCAGCTCGGACAGGGGAACCGAGCAGTACTTC.

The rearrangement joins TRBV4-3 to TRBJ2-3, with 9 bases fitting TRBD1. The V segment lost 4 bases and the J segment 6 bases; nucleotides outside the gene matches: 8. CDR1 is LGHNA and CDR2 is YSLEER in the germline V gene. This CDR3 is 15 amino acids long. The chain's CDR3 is CASSLLGQGHDTQYF. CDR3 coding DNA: TGCGCCAGCAGCCTTCTCGGACAGGGGCACGATACGCAGTATTTT.

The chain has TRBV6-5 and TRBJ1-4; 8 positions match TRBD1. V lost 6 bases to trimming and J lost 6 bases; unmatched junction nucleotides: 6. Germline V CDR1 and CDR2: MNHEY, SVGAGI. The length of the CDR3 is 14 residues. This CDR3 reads CASSEQGGDEKLFF. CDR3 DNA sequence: TGTGCCAGCAGCGAACAGGGGGGAGATGAAAAACTGTTTTTT.

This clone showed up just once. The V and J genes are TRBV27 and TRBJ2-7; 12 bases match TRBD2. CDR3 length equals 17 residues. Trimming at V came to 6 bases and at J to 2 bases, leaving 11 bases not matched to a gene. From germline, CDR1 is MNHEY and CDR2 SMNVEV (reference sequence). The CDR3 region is CASSRLAGASVPYEQYF. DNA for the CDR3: TGTGCCAGCAGCCGACTAGCGGGAGCAAGTGTTCCCTACGAGCAGTACTTC.

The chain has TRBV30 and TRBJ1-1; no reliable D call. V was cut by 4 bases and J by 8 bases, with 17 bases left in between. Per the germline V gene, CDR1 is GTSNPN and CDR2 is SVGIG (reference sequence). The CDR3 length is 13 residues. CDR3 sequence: CAWINRMTPEAFF. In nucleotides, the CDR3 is TGTGCCTGGATAAATAGGATGACACCCGAAGCTTTCTTT.

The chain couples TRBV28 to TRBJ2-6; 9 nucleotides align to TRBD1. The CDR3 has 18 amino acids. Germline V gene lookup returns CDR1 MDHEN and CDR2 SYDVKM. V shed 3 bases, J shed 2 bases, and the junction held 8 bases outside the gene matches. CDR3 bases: TGTGCCAGCAGTTTCTTCGGGACAGGGACGCCTGGGGCCAACGTCCTGACTTTC. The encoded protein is CASSFFGTGTPGANVLTF.

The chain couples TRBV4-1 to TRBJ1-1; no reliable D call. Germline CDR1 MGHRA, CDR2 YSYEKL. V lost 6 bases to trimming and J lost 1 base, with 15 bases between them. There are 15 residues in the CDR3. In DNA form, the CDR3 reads TGCGCCAGCAGACCAGGACTAACAACGAACACTGAAGCTTTCTTT. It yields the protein CASRPGLTTNTEAFF.

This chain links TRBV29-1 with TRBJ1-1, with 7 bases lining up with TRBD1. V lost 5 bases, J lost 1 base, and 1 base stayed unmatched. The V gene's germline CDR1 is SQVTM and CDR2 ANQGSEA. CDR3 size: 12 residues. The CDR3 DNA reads TGCAGCGTTCGGGACAGGAACACTGAAGCTTTCTTT. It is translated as CSVRDRNTEAFF.

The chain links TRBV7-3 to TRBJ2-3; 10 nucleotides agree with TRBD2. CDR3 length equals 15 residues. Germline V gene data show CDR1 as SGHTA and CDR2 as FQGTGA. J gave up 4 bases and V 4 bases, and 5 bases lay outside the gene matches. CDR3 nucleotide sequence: TGTGCCAGCAGCTCCTTAGCGGGGGGCCCAGATACGCAGTATTTT. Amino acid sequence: CASSSLAGGPDTQYF.

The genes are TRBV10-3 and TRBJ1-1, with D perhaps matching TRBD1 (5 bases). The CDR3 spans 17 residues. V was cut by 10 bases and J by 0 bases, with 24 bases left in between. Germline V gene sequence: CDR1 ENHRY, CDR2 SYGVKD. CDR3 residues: CATLARPGTSMNTEAFF. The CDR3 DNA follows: TGTGCCACCTTGGCGAGACCGGGGACTAGCATGAACACTGAAGCTTTCTTT.

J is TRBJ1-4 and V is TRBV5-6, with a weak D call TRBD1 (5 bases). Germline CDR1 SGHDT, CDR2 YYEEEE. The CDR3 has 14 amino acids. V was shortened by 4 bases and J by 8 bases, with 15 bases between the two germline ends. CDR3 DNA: TGTGCCAGCAGCCCGCTTAGCCGACAGGAAAAACTGTTTTTT. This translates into CASSPLSRQEKLFF.

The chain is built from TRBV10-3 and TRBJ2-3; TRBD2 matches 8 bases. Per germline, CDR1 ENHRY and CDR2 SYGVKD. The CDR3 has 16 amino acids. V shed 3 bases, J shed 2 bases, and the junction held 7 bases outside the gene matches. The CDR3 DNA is TGTGCCATCAGTGATCCCACTAGCGGACCCACAGATACGCAGTATTTT. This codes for CAISDPTSGPTDTQYF.

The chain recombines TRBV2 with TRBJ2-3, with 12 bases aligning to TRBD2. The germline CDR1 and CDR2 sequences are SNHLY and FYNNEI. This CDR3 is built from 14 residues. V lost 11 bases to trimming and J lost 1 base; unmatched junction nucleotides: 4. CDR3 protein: CAGRTSGGTDTQYF. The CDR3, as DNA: TGTGCCGGACGGACTAGCGGGGGCACAGATACGCAGTATTTT.

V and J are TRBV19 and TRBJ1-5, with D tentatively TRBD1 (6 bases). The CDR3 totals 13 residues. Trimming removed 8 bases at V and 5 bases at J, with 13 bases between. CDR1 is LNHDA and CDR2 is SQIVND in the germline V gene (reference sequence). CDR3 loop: CASGQGNYQPQHF. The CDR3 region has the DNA TGTGCCAGTGGCCAGGGGAATTATCAGCCCCAGCATTTT.

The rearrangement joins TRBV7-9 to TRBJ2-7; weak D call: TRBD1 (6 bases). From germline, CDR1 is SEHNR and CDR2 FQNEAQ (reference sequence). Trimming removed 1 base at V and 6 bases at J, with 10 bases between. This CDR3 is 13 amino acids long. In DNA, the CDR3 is TGTGCCAGCAGCTTAGAAAGGGACACCGAGCAGTACTTC. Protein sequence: CASSLERDTEQYF.

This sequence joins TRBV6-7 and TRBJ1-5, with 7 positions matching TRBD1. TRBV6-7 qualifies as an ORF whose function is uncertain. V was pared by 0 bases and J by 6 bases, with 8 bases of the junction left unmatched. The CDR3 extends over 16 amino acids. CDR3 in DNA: TGTGCCAGCAGTTACTCGATACGACAGGGATGTCAGCCCCAGCATTTT. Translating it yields CASSYSIRQGCQPQHF.

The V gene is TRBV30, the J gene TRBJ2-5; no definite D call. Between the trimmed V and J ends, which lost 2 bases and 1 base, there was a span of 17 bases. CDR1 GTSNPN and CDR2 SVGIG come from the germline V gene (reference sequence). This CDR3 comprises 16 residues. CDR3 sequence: CAWSPRVFLTQETQYF. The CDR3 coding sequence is TGTGCCTGGAGTCCCCGAGTTTTCCTTACCCAAGAGACCCAGTACTTC.

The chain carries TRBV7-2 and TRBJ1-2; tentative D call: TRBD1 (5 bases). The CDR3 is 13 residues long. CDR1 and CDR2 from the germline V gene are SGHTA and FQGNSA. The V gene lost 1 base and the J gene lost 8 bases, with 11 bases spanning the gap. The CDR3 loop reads CASSLVGRGGYTF. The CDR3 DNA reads TGTGCCAGCAGCTTAGTCGGGCGGGGGGGCTACACCTTC.